The 23 T cell receptor beta chains below were found in one sample sequenced in a study of blood T cell repertoires in COVID-19. Only in-frame clones appear in the TCRdb table, and some are missing; sequencing was by immunoSEQ multiplex PCR. The table lists about 200,000 clones, roughly nine tenths of them singletons, with over 2% in the top ten. The sample consisted of PBMCs or T cells enriched from blood (not recorded which). The receptors were sampled from a woman aged 40-49 years with acute COVID-19.

J is TRBJ2-7 and V is TRBV7-2, with 13 bases aligning to TRBD2. CDR1 and CDR2 from the germline V gene are SGHTA and FQGNSA. The CDR3 is 15 amino acids. V was clipped by 5 bases and J by 3 bases; unmatched bases: 4. CDR3 DNA sequence: TGTGCCAGCAGCCCTCGGACTAGCGGGAGCTACGAGCAGTACTTC. It encodes CASSPRTSGSYEQYF.

The V gene is TRBV10-3, the J gene TRBJ1-1; weak D call: TRBD1 (6 bases). This CDR3 region has 13 residues. Per germline, CDR1 ENHRY and CDR2 SYGVKD. The V end was cut by 5 bases, the J end by 6 bases, with 13 bases between. CDR3 region: CAISPRGEAEAFF. The CDR3 region has the DNA TGTGCCATCAGTCCCAGGGGCGAGGCTGAAGCTTTCTTT.

The chain is built from TRBV5-1 and TRBJ1-4; D gene ambiguous. This CDR3 contains 14 residues. V lost 0 bases, J lost 6 bases, and 9 bases lay in between. In germline, CDR1 is SGHRS, CDR2 YFSETQ. CDR3 in amino acids: CASSLAPVDEKLFF. In DNA, the CDR3 is TGCGCCAGCAGCTTGGCTCCGGTGGATGAAAAACTGTTTTTT.

This clone was observed a handful of times. This chain joins TRBV6-7 and TRBJ2-5, with D perhaps TRBD2 (6 bases). TRBV6-7 is given ORF status, its function remaining uncertain. V lost 2 bases and J 6 bases, leaving 22 bases between the germline ends. CDR3 size: 17 residues. This chain's CDR3 is CASSYLLRREFLQTQYF. DNA of the CDR3: TGTGCCAGCAGTTACCTCCTACGGCGGGAATTCTTGCAGACCCAGTACTTC.

V is TRBV18 and J is TRBJ2-5; D ambiguous. V lost 1 base and J 1 base, leaving 4 bases between the germline ends. There are 13 residues in the CDR3. Germline assignment: CDR1 KGHSH and CDR2 LQKENI. Here the CDR3 reads CASSPLSQETQYF. CDR3 sequence (DNA): TGTGCCAGCTCACCACTATCCCAAGAGACCCAGTACTTC.

V is TRBV5-1 and J is TRBJ2-1, with a possible D match to TRBD2 (5 bases). Trimming shortened V by 3 bases and J by 0 bases, and 13 bases separated the two germline ends. Germline V gene lookup returns CDR1 SGHRS and CDR2 YFSETQ. The length of the CDR3 is 16 residues. The CDR3 spells CASSSGLGSSYNEQFF. The CDR3 bases are TGCGCCAGCAGCTCCGGGTTGGGGAGCTCCTACAATGAGCAGTTCTTC.

This chain links TRBV2 with TRBJ1-4, with TRBD1 identical over 8 bases. CDR3 length equals 14 residues. V was pared by 4 bases and J by 5 bases, with 3 bases of the junction left unmatched. CDR1 and CDR2 (germline): SNHLY, FYNNEI. The CDR3 bases are TGTGCCAGCAGTGCACAGGGGGTCAATGAAAAACTGTTTTTT. Amino acid sequence: CASSAQGVNEKLFF.

The chain is built from TRBV7-9 and TRBJ1-2, with 8 bases lining up with TRBD1. The CDR3 totals 15 residues. The junction had 7 bases not matched to a gene; V was cut back by 0 bases and J by 7 bases. The germline V gene encodes CDR1 SEHNR and CDR2 FQNEAQ (reference sequence). CDR3 DNA sequence: TGTGCCAGCAGCTTAGCCGACAGGGGATGGCTTGGCTACACCTTC. Residues: CASSLADRGWLGYTF.

The table lists this clone with a count of one. The CDR3 nucleotides read TGTGCCATACATTCGAACACCGGGGAGCTGTTTTTT. Residues: CAIHSNTGELFF. V and J are TRBV19 and TRBJ2-2, with unresolved D. The length of the CDR3 is 12 residues. V lost 10 bases, J lost 0 bases, and 6 bases lay in between. Germline CDR1 is LNHDA and CDR2 is SQIVND (reference sequence).

This clone was observed a few times. In DNA form, the CDR3 reads TGTGCCAGCAGCCAAGGGCAGGGGGCATACAAACTGTTTTTT. It codes for CASSQGQGAYKLFF. The chain joins TRBV3-1 (or the pseudogene TRBV3-2) to TRBJ1-4; 8 bases agree with TRBD1. With 1 base clipped from V and 11 bases from J, the junction kept 6 bases outside the gene matches. Germline-derived CDR1 and CDR2 are LGHDT and YNNKEL (reference sequence). The CDR3 loop spans 14 amino acids.

The chain recombines TRBV6-5 with TRBJ1-2; TRBD1 agrees at 7 bases. Germline CDR1 is MNHEY and CDR2 is SVGAGI. The length of the CDR3 is 12 residues. V gave up 7 bases and J gave up 5 bases; unmatched junction bases: 4. This CDR3 is CASNLDRYGYTF. In DNA, the CDR3 is TGTGCCAGCAACCTGGACAGGTATGGCTACACCTTC.

The chain uses TRBV27 and TRBJ2-7; possible D gene TRBD2, 5 bases. V dropped 5 bases and J dropped 3 bases, with 17 bases sitting between them. This CDR3 comprises 15 residues. Germline V lookup: CDR1 MNHEY, CDR2 SMNVEV (reference sequence). CDR3: CASSAPATRDYEQYF. CDR3 nucleotides: TGTGCCAGCAGTGCTCCAGCGACCCGGGACTACGAGCAGTACTTC.

The CDR3 loop reads CASSRTGGELFF. The CDR3 DNA is TGTGCCAGCAGCCGCACAGGCGGGGAGCTGTTTTTT. The J gene is TRBJ2-2, the V gene TRBV7-8; D may be TRBD1 (5 bases). V gave up 5 bases and J gave up 7 bases, with 8 bases separating them. The CDR3 loop spans 12 amino acids. From germline, CDR1 is SGHVS and CDR2 FQNEAQ.

This clone was detected only a few times. The rearrangement uses TRBV6-5 and TRBJ2-7; 10 bases line up with TRBD1. The CDR3 is 15 residues long. CDR1 MNHEY and CDR2 SVGAGI come from the germline V gene. Trimming at V came to 5 bases and at J to 3 bases, leaving 7 bases not matched to a gene. The CDR3 DNA reads TGTGCCAGCAGTATCAGGACAGGGGGATTCTACGAGCAGTACTTC. It is translated as CASSIRTGGFYEQYF.

The V gene is TRBV9, the J gene TRBJ2-2, with 11 bases fitting TRBD1. V was pared by 4 bases and J by 7 bases, with 9 bases of the junction left unmatched. This CDR3 spans 16 amino acids. CDR1 SGDLS and CDR2 YYNGEE come from the germline V gene. In nucleotides, the CDR3 is TGTGCCAGCAGCATACGGACAGGGGGCGCCGGCGGGGAGCTGTTTTTT. It translates to CASSIRTGGAGGELFF.

This chain connects TRBV19 to TRBJ2-1; D unclear. V lost 7 bases to trimming and J lost 0 bases, with 13 bases between them. The CDR3 sequence is 15 residues long. Per the germline V gene, CDR1 is LNHDA and CDR2 is SQIVND (reference sequence). This chain's CDR3 is CASNGGRRSYNEQFF. The CDR3 DNA reads as TGTGCCAGTAATGGCGGTCGACGCTCCTACAATGAGCAGTTCTTC.

The V call is TRBV28, the J call TRBJ2-2; 10 positions match TRBD2. Germline assignment: CDR1 MDHEN and CDR2 SYDVKM. The CDR3 consists of 18 residues. Trimming cost V 4 bases and J 2 bases; bases outside gene matches: 10. CDR3 sequence reads: CASSSVGSGGVNTGELFF. CDR3 nucleotide sequence: TGTGCCAGCAGTTCCGTAGGCAGCGGGGGGGTAAACACCGGGGAGCTGTTTTTT.

The gene calls are TRBV6-5 and TRBJ1-1; no definite D call. Germline CDR1 MNHEY, CDR2 SVGAGI. CDR3 size: 14 residues. V gave up 6 bases and J gave up 1 base, with 12 bases separating them. CDR3 sequence: CASRLGVENTEAFF. The CDR3, as DNA: TGTGCCAGCAGGCTCGGGGTCGAGAACACTGAAGCTTTCTTT.

This clone was seen a single time. This chain connects TRBV2 to TRBJ2-7; tentatively, D is TRBD1 (6 bases). CDR1 is SNHLY and CDR2 is FYNNEI in the germline V gene. This CDR3 spans 15 amino acids. Trimming removed 6 bases from V and 0 bases from J, with 15 bases in between. The CDR3: CASSPGAPGSYEQYF. CDR3 DNA sequence: TGTGCCAGCAGCCCAGGGGCTCCGGGCTCCTACGAGCAGTACTTC.

V gene TRBV6-5 combines with J gene TRBJ1-1, with 9 bases identical to TRBD1. The CDR3 has 15 amino acids. Germline CDR1 MNHEY, CDR2 SVGAGI. The V segment lost 1 base and the J segment 5 bases; nucleotides outside the gene matches: 5. The DNA for the CDR3 is TGTGCCAGCAGTTACTTCCCTGACAGGGGGACTGAAGCTTTCTTT. It translates to CASSYFPDRGTEAFF.

This chain uses TRBV11-3 with TRBJ1-5; no clear D gene. The germline CDR1 and CDR2 sequences are SGHNT and YENEEA. The V and J ends lost 5 bases and 0 bases respectively, with 17 bases between them. The CDR3 is 17 amino acids. CDR3 nucleotides: TGTGCCAGCAGCGGACCACGGCGGGGAAATAGCAATCAGCCCCAGCATTTT. As protein: CASSGPRRGNSNQPQHF.

This chain uses TRBV6-5 with TRBJ2-3; a possible D gene is TRBD2 (5 bases). V lost 2 bases to trimming and J lost 3 bases, with 9 bases between them. Germline V CDR1 and CDR2: MNHEY, SVGAGI. The CDR3 loop spans 14 amino acids. The CDR3 sequence is CASSYGRLTDTQYF. The CDR3 DNA is TGTGCCAGCAGTTACGGGAGACTGACAGATACGCAGTATTTT.

The chain employs TRBV18 and TRBJ2-1, with 7 bases that match TRBD1. CDR1 and CDR2 (germline): KGHSH, LQKENI. CDR3 length: 16 amino acids. V lost 2 bases, J lost 3 bases, and 7 bases stayed unmatched. CDR3 nucleotides: TGTGCCAGCTCACCATTCGGGACAGAGAACTACAATGAGCAGTTCTTC. This gives the protein CASSPFGTENYNEQFF.